This T cell receptor (beta chain) came from a study of blood T cell repertoires in COVID-19. Study-level background: Sample material is recorded as cDNA or gDNA derived from T cells, B-cell-depleted T cells, or PBMCs.

Germline V gene sequence: CDR1 SEHNR, CDR2 FQNEAQ (reference sequence). After removal of 11 bases from V and 0 bases from J, the junction contained 6 bases not matched to a gene. The CDR3 extends over 13 amino acids. In the source study's methods: The assay estimated nucleated cells by amplifying reference gene primers. Clones were read by immunoSEQ multiplex PCR, and TCRdb kept only the in-frame ones, dropping some. D and trimming were read from the DNA, whereas the V and J calls and clone size are those reported in that table. Of about 210,000 clones detected, around 84% appear once; the ten largest clones hold roughly 8.7%.

The sample was peripheral blood. This TCR derives from a man aged 50-60 years with active or convalescent COVID-19. V is TRBV7-9 and J is TRBJ1-1; 7 bases are a match to TRBD1. The CDR3 DNA follows: TGTGCCGGACAGGACAGACTGAACACTGAAGCTTTCTTT. Its protein is CAGQDRLNTEAFF.